This T cell receptor beta chain stems from a study of cytomegalovirus exposure and HLA in healthy donors. The PCR made use of 60 Vbeta and 13 Jbeta primers. The table came from immunoSEQ multiplex PCR; TCRdb's copy has only in-frame clones and leaves some out. The data hold about 220,000 clones, with less than 85% observed a single time. Study-wide points: A prior analysis recorded that most TCR beta V segments were productive about 90% or about 30% of the time. In vitro assays verified that a few CMV-associated chains recognized CMV antigens specifically.

Points on this clone: Its antigen is as yet unknown.

The sequenced sample consisted of PBMCs. This clonotype was obtained from a young man in good health and CMV-seronegative.

CDR3 sequence (DNA): TGTGCCAGCACCAAGACGGGACTAGCGAGTAACAATGAGCAGTTCTTC. Translated: CASTKTGLASNNEQFF. The rearrangement uses TRBV27 and TRBJ2-1, with 10 bases identical to TRBD2. After removal of 7 bases from V and 5 bases from J, the junction contained 11 bases not matched to a gene. From germline, CDR1 is MNHEY and CDR2 SMNVEV (reference sequence). This CDR3 contains 16 residues.